This passage covers 32 T cell receptor beta chains from one sample sequenced in a study of blood T cell repertoires in COVID-19. Using immunoSEQ multiplex PCR, the repertoire was profiled, and TCRdb retains in-frame clones only, with some absent. The sample consists of roughly 250,000 clones, 88% of them appearing once. The sequenced material came from PBMCs or T cells enriched from blood (not recorded which). Receptor source: a woman in her 50s who had recovered from COVID-19.

This chain links TRBV7-2 with TRBJ2-3; D perhaps matches TRBD2 (5 bases). Germline-derived CDR1 and CDR2 are SGHTA and FQGNSA. The CDR3 runs 14 residues. With 6 bases removed from V and 2 bases from J, the gap between germline ends came to 12 bases. CDR3 residues: CASRAGRTTDTQYF. In DNA, the CDR3 is TGTGCCAGCAGGGCGGGTCGGACCACAGATACGCAGTATTTT.

The rearrangement links TRBV4-2 to TRBJ1-5; D gene unclear. CDR3 length: 15 residues. Germline assignment: CDR1 LGHNA and CDR2 YNFKEQ. V lost 1 base to trimming and J lost 0 bases, with 7 bases between them. DNA of the CDR3: TGTGCCAGCAGCCAAGCCCACGGTAGCAATCAGCCCCAGCATTTT. It encodes CASSQAHGSNQPQHF.

The chain is built from TRBV2 and TRBJ1-5; a possible D gene is TRBD1 (6 bases). The CDR3 totals 14 residues. Germline-derived CDR1 and CDR2 are SNHLY and FYNNEI. V lost 7 bases, J lost 6 bases, and 16 bases lay in between. The CDR3 protein is CASISSRQVQPQHF. DNA of the CDR3: TGTGCCAGCATCTCATCTAGACAGGTTCAGCCCCAGCATTTT.

The V call is TRBV28, the J call TRBJ1-2; 9 bases align to TRBD1. This CDR3 has 13 residues. J was trimmed by 7 bases and V by 6 bases; bases with no gene match: 6. In germline, CDR1 is MDHEN, CDR2 SYDVKM. The CDR3 DNA is TGTGCCAGCAGCACCGGACAGGGGATTGGCTACACCTTC. Translated: CASSTGQGIGYTF.

V usage is TRBV6-7 and J usage is TRBJ2-7; 7 bases match TRBD1. TRBV6-7 is an ORF, and what it does is uncertain. After removal of 0 bases from V and 2 bases from J, the junction contained 7 bases not matched to a gene. The CDR3 is 16 residues long. CDR3 region: CASSYSTCQGAYEQYF. CDR3 nucleotide sequence: TGTGCCAGCAGTTACTCGACGTGCCAGGGGGCCTACGAGCAGTACTTC.

CDR3 in amino acids: CATSESTGRAYNEQFF. The CDR3 DNA sequence: TGTGCCACCAGTGAATCCACAGGGAGAGCCTACAATGAGCAGTTCTTC. The chain joins TRBV24-1 to TRBJ2-1, with D perhaps matching TRBD1 (6 bases). CDR1 is KGHDR, CDR2 SFDVKD, per germline. The CDR3 contains 16 residues. Trimming cost V 4 bases and J 2 bases, with 14 bases left between them.

The V and J genes are TRBV11-2 and TRBJ2-1; 12 nucleotides line up with TRBD2. The V and J ends lost 4 bases and 8 bases, in that order; junction bases with no gene match: 6. In germline, CDR1 is SGHAT, CDR2 FQNNGV. The CDR3 consists of 15 residues. The DNA of the CDR3 is TGTGCCAGCAGCTCCCGACTAGCGGGAGAGTATGAGCAGTTCTTC. Its protein is CASSSRLAGEYEQFF.

V usage is TRBV19 and J usage is TRBJ2-3; 8 positions agree with TRBD2. Germline trimming cut 10 bases from V and 4 bases from J; bases unmatched to any gene: 10. This CDR3 has 14 amino acids. Germline V gene sequence: CDR1 LNHDA, CDR2 SQIVND (reference sequence). The CDR3 nucleotides read TGTGCCACACGAGAGCGGGAGATGGCAGATACGCAGTATTTT. Protein sequence: CATREREMADTQYF. The full variable domain, completed using reference TRBV19 and TRBJ2-3, is DGGITQSPKYLFRKEGQNVTLSCEQNLNHDAMYWYRQDPGQGLRLIYYSQIVNDFQKGDIAEGYSVSREKKESFPLTVTSAQKNPTAFYLCATREREMADTQYFGPGTRLTVL.

The chain has TRBV28 and TRBJ2-7; a possible D gene is TRBD1 (5 bases). Per germline, CDR1 MDHEN and CDR2 SYDVKM. The CDR3 is 12 amino acids. With 6 bases removed from V and 3 bases from J, the gap between germline ends came to 9 bases. The CDR3 coding sequence is TGTGCCAGCAGCCTAGACAGCTACGAGCAGTACTTC. Its translation: CASSLDSYEQYF.

V gene TRBV29-1 combines with J gene TRBJ1-4, with 8 nucleotides matching TRBD1. Germline trimming cut 6 bases from V and 5 bases from J; bases unmatched to any gene: 8. The CDR3 is 14 amino acids. Germline loops: CDR1 SQVTM, CDR2 ANQGSEA. The CDR3 region is CSVMGTGENEKLFF. Written as DNA, the CDR3 is TGCAGCGTGATGGGGACAGGCGAAAATGAAAAACTGTTTTTT.

Here the CDR3 reads CASSLGKDRANQPQHF. CDR3 DNA: TGTGCCAGCAGCTTGGGCAAGGACAGGGCTAATCAGCCCCAGCATTTT. The chain links TRBV7-2 to TRBJ1-5; 8 bases agree with TRBD1. The CDR3 has 16 amino acids. CDR1 and CDR2 (germline): SGHTA, FQGNSA. The V gene end was trimmed by 3 bases and the J gene end by 4 bases; junction bases not matched to a gene: 8.

This clone was seen more than once but under ten times. The same CDR3 arises from other DNA sequences in this sample as well. The V call is TRBV28, the J call TRBJ2-1, with 7 positions matching TRBD1. V was pared by 4 bases and J by 4 bases, with 4 bases of the junction left unmatched. The CDR3 runs 14 residues. Germline loops: CDR1 MDHEN, CDR2 SYDVKM. The CDR3, as DNA: TGTGCCAGCAGTTGGACAGGTACTTACAATGAGCAGTTCTTC. Its protein product is CASSWTGTYNEQFF.

The chain recombines TRBV7-2 with TRBJ1-5; D uncertain. CDR3 length equals 16 residues. V gave up 0 bases and J gave up 0 bases, with 9 bases separating them. Germline values: CDR1 SGHTA, CDR2 FQGNSA. The CDR3 DNA reads TGTGCCAGCAGCTTAGCGGCGGTAAATAGCAATCAGCCCCAGCATTTT. Protein sequence: CASSLAAVNSNQPQHF.

This clone was detected a few times. The CDR3 DNA reads TGTGCCAGCTCACCTGCGAACAGGGCGAACGAGCAGTACTTC. Its protein is CASSPANRANEQYF. V and J are TRBV18 and TRBJ2-7; D might be TRBD1 (6 bases). Germline CDR1 reads KGHSH; CDR2 reads LQKENI. CDR3 size: 14 residues. Trimming removed 3 bases from V and 5 bases from J, with 14 bases in between.

This sequence joins TRBV11-3 and TRBJ2-1; D possibly corresponds to TRBD2 (5 bases). The V and J ends lost 5 bases and 7 bases respectively, with 15 bases between them. The CDR3 contains 14 residues. Germline V gene data show CDR1 as SGHNT and CDR2 as YENEEA. The chain's CDR3 is CASSHGRGTNEQFF. For the CDR3, the DNA is TGTGCCAGCAGCCACGGTCGGGGTACGAATGAGCAGTTCTTC.

The chain has TRBV6-5 and TRBJ2-7, with 7 bases fitting TRBD1. After removal of 3 bases from V and 4 bases from J, the junction contained 6 bases not matched to a gene. The CDR3 runs 14 residues. Germline CDR1 is MNHEY and CDR2 is SVGAGI. The CDR3 coding sequence is TGTGCCAGCAGTTATCCGGGCAGGGGGTACGAGCAGTACTTC. Its translation: CASSYPGRGYEQYF.

There are a few counts of this clone. The chain carries TRBV7-3 and TRBJ2-2; a weak D match, TRBD2 (6 bases). This CDR3 is 14 amino acids long. Germline values: CDR1 SGHTA, CDR2 FQGTGA. V was cut by 4 bases and J by 6 bases, with 12 bases left in between. CDR3 region: CASSSNTSPGELFF. Here the CDR3 DNA reads TGTGCCAGCAGCTCAAATACTAGCCCCGGGGAGCTGTTTTTT.

This chain links TRBV28 with TRBJ1-1; no firm D call. CDR3 size: 13 residues. The germline V gene has CDR1 MDHEN and CDR2 SYDVKM. Trimming took off 5 bases at V and 1 base at J, with 8 bases between the two ends. CDR3 residues: CASSPAWNTEAFF. CDR3 nucleotide sequence: TGTGCCAGCAGTCCTGCGTGGAACACTGAAGCTTTCTTT.

A single count supports this clone. The chain is built from TRBV19 and TRBJ1-2, with 8 nucleotides matching TRBD1. Unmatched junction bases numbered 10, after V lost 6 bases and J lost 7 bases. The CDR3 sequence is 14 residues long. Germline values: CDR1 LNHDA, CDR2 SQIVND (reference sequence). CDR3 nucleotide sequence: TGTGCCAGTAGCCAAGCGACAGGGGTTGGTGGCTACACCTTC. Translated, it gives CASSQATGVGGYTF.

The chain joins TRBV7-2 to TRBJ1-5; 9 nucleotides align to TRBD1. Germline V gives CDR1 SGHTA, CDR2 FQGNSA. V shed 3 bases and J 6 bases; nucleotides not matched to a gene: 6. This CDR3 region has 15 residues. CDR3 amino acids: CASSFGDRVGQPQHF. The CDR3 DNA reads TGTGCCAGCAGCTTCGGGGACAGGGTCGGTCAGCCCCAGCATTTT.

In the case of this clone: The sample has other DNA sequences that encode this CDR3 too. This chain joins TRBV6-5 and TRBJ1-2; 7 bases agree with TRBD1. Trimming removed 5 bases from V and 4 bases from J; junction bases left unmatched: 4. The CDR3 length is 13 residues. CDR1 is MNHEY, CDR2 SVGAGI, per germline. The CDR3 bases are TGTGCCAGCAGTCCGACAGGGACCTATGGCTACACCTTC. This encodes CASSPTGTYGYTF.

The chain recombines TRBV29-1 with TRBJ1-2; 7 positions agree with TRBD1. The CDR3 runs 14 residues. Germline loops: CDR1 SQVTM, CDR2 ANQGSEA. With V trimmed by 0 bases and J by 2 bases, 3 bases remained unmatched. The CDR3 DNA sequence: TGCAGCGTTGAAGACAGGGGGTGGAACTATGGCTACACCTTC. Translation gives CSVEDRGWNYGYTF.

This clone is a singleton in its sample. V usage is TRBV2 and J usage is TRBJ2-7, with D perhaps TRBD2 (5 bases). Trimming took off 7 bases at V and 2 bases at J, with 9 bases between the two ends. The CDR3 has 12 residues. Germline loops: CDR1 SNHLY, CDR2 FYNNEI. The CDR3: CASKRLAYEQYF. DNA of the CDR3: TGTGCCAGCAAGCGGCTAGCCTACGAGCAGTACTTC.

This chain uses TRBV27 with TRBJ2-1; maybe TRBD2 (6 bases). Germline assignment: CDR1 MNHEY and CDR2 SMNVEV (reference sequence). This CDR3 has 15 amino acids. V shed 6 bases and J shed 9 bases, with 21 bases lying between them. The CDR3 DNA follows: TGTGCCAGCAGGGCATATAGCGGTACCCCTCCTGAGCAGTTCTTC. Protein: CASRAYSGTPPEQFF.

This clone was found a few times. V gene TRBV4-1 combines with J gene TRBJ2-5; TRBD2 matches at 8 bases. Looked up from germline, CDR1 is MGHRA and CDR2 is YSYEKL. J lost 5 bases, V lost 4 bases, and 3 bases had no gene match. The CDR3 has 13 amino acids. CDR3 nucleotides: TGCGCCAGCAGCCGCGGGGGGCGTGAGACCCAGTACTTC. As protein: CASSRGGRETQYF.

The chain has TRBV5-1 and TRBJ2-5, with D perhaps TRBD2 (5 bases). CDR1 is SGHRS and CDR2 is YFSETQ in the germline V gene. The V and J ends lost 0 bases and 5 bases respectively, with 17 bases between them. This CDR3 contains 16 residues. Written as DNA, the CDR3 is TGCGCCAGCAGCTTGGTTCGTCGGGGTTCTGGGGAGACCCAGTACTTC. It is translated as CASSLVRRGSGETQYF.

This rearrangement joins TRBV2 to TRBJ2-7; 7 nucleotides match TRBD1. This CDR3 spans 15 amino acids. V lost 8 bases to trimming and J lost 1 base; unmatched junction nucleotides: 11. Germline CDR1 is SNHLY and CDR2 is FYNNEI. The CDR3 region has the DNA TGTGCCAGCGAAAAGGGACAGCAGTCGTCCTACGAGCAGTACTTC. It is translated as CASEKGQQSSYEQYF.

The chain links TRBV11-3 to TRBJ2-1; 7 nucleotides align to TRBD2. The V gene end was trimmed by 4 bases and the J gene end by 0 bases; junction bases not matched to a gene: 3. The CDR3 contains 15 residues. In germline, CDR1 is SGHNT, CDR2 YENEEA. In DNA form, the CDR3 reads TGTGCCAGCAGCTCGCTAGCGGCCTCCTACAATGAGCAGTTCTTC. Its translation is CASSSLAASYNEQFF.

The gene calls are TRBV9 and TRBJ2-3, with D possibly TRBD2 on 6 matching bases. The CDR3 spans 15 residues. Deletions cut 1 base from V and 1 base from J, with 10 bases between. The germline gives CDR1 SGDLS, CDR2 YYNGEE. The CDR3 coding sequence is TGTGCCAGCAGCGTAATTGGGGAGGGCACAGATACGCAGTATTTT. Its protein is CASSVIGEGTDTQYF.

The chain is built from TRBV7-2 and TRBJ1-3, with TRBD1 matching 7 bases. The junction had 7 bases not matched to a gene; V was cut back by 4 bases and J by 4 bases. The CDR3 runs to 15 residues. Germline values: CDR1 SGHTA, CDR2 FQGNSA. The CDR3 nucleotides read TGTGCCAGCAGCTCACTCGGGACAGAAGGAAACACCATATATTTT. Translation: CASSSLGTEGNTIYF. Together with reference TRBV7-2 and TRBJ1-3, the CDR3 gives the full variable domain: GAGVSQSPSNKVTEKGKDVELRCDPISGHTALYWYRQSLGQGLEFLIYFQGNSAPDKSGLPSDRFSAERTGGSVSTLTIQRTQQEDSAVYLCASSSLGTEGNTIYFGEGSWLTVV.

The chain has TRBV19 and TRBJ1-1; D not certain. The V and J ends lost 4 bases and 4 bases respectively, with 19 bases between them. CDR1 and CDR2 (germline): LNHDA, SQIVND (reference sequence). The CDR3 consists of 16 residues. The CDR3 coding sequence is TGTGCCAGTAGTAATCCGACACGGATGGCGAGCACTGAAGCTTTCTTT. Residues: CASSNPTRMASTEAFF.

The chain employs TRBV5-1 and TRBJ2-2; TRBD1 agrees at 8 bases. The germline V gene has CDR1 SGHRS and CDR2 YFSETQ. CDR3 length equals 15 residues. V dropped 4 bases and J dropped 1; count of bases not matched to a gene: 3. The CDR3 sequence is CASSRGQVNTGELFF. The DNA of the CDR3 is TGCGCCAGCAGCAGGGGACAGGTGAACACCGGGGAGCTGTTTTTT.